This TCR beta chain was recorded in a study of CD8 T cells in Susac syndrome. About the research overall: Among the Susac syndrome patients who underwent sequencing, about six had clinically active disease, while fewer than ten of them were in remission. Regarding the study as a whole: The CD4+ T cell repertoires from Susac syndrome exhibited no clonal expansion.

The germline V and J ends were trimmed by 5 bases and 2 bases, with 12 bases remaining between them. The CDR3 length is 14 residues. Germline assignment: CDR1 SGHTA and CDR2 FQGNSA. RNA in amounts of roughly 0.5 to 1 ug was reverse transcribed with random hexamers. TCRdb re-called the immunoSEQ multiplex PCR reads through MiXCR, storing one row per CDR3 protein. The data hold about 240,000 distinct CDR3 sequences, with less than 96% observed a single time. Points on this clonotype: Its target is unknown.

This receptor was identified in a human donor with Susac syndrome. This chain uses TRBV7-2 with TRBJ1-2; D is ambiguous. The sample taken for sequencing was CD4+ T cells from PBMCs. In nucleotides, the CDR3 is TGTGCCAGCAGCAAACGGACGGAGAACTATGGCTACACCTTC. This translates into CASSKRTENYGYTF.